This record looks at one T cell receptor beta chain sequence and its context. The sample originates from a study of blood T cell repertoires in COVID-19. Clones were sequenced by immunoSEQ multiplex PCR, and TCRdb holds only the in-frame ones, with some missing. The data contain tens of thousands of clones, roughly nine tenths of them singletons. This TCR was recovered from a man aged 60-69 years with acute or convalescent COVID-19. Sequenced: peripheral blood.

This chain's CDR3 is CASSQETYGYTF. The CDR3 nucleotides read TGTGCCAGCAGCCAAGAAACTTATGGCTACACCTTC. V is TRBV3-1 (or the pseudogene TRBV3-2) and J is TRBJ1-2, with no clear D. Germline V gene data show CDR1 as LGHDT and CDR2 as YNNKEL (reference sequence). The CDR3 totals 12 residues. V was shortened by 0 bases and J by 5 bases, with 4 bases between the two germline ends.